Shown below are 30 T cell receptor beta chains from a single sample sequenced in a study of CD8 T cells in ankylosing spondylitis. Each CDR3 protein is one row after TCRdb ran MiXCR on the 5' RACE reads. The table includes 150,000 or so distinct CDR3 sequences, under 35% detected once. The specimen sequenced was synovial fluid, either unsorted or a sorted T cell fraction (not recorded which). Receptors originate from a male donor with ankylosing spondylitis.

At least ten counts were recorded for this clonotype. The CDR3, as DNA: TGTGCCAGCTACCCCGGGACTAGCGGGATGGGCGAGCAGTTCTTC. Its protein is CASYPGTSGMGEQFF. This sequence joins TRBV12-3 or TRBV12-4 and TRBJ2-1; 13 bases agree with TRBD2. The V gene end was trimmed by 8 bases and the J gene end by 10 bases; junction bases not matched to a gene: 11. The CDR3 length is 15 residues.

For this clonotype: The germline gene is not matched at one end of the junction; a read error may be the cause. The chain employs TRBV20-1 and TRBJ2-2, with 15 positions matching TRBD2. Germline CDR1 is DFQATT and CDR2 is SNEGSKA (reference sequence). The CDR3 totals 17 residues. For the CDR3, the DNA is TGCTGTGCCCCTCTGCCGGGACTAGCGGGGGGTACCGGGGAGCTGTTTTTT. It translates to CCAPLPGLAGGTGELFF.

This clonotype was detected a few times. This chain joins TRBV20-1 and TRBJ2-2; 7 nucleotides align to TRBD2. The CDR3 has 14 amino acids. Germline values: CDR1 DFQATT, CDR2 SNEGSKA (reference sequence). Trimming removed 4 bases from V and 5 bases from J; junction bases left unmatched: 7. CDR3 nucleotide sequence: TGCAGTGCTAAGGTTTCGGGGGGTACCGGGGAGCTGTTTTTT. Translated, it gives CSAKVSGGTGELFF.

This clonotype came up a few times. The chain is built from TRBV11-1 and TRBJ2-2, with D possibly TRBD2 on 6 matching bases. CDR3 size: 15 residues. The V gene lost 5 bases and the J gene lost 0 bases, with 10 bases spanning the gap. Germline CDR1 is SGHAT and CDR2 is FQDESV (reference sequence). CDR3 loop: CASSRDWSNTGELFF. Written as DNA, the CDR3 is TGTGCCAGCAGCCGGGACTGGTCGAACACCGGGGAGCTGTTTTTT.

This clonotype was seen a handful of times. The chain uses TRBV9 and TRBJ2-1; a weak D match, TRBD2 (5 bases). The CDR3 covers 15 residues. With 0 bases removed from V and 5 bases from J, the gap between germline ends came to 12 bases. The germline V gene has CDR1 SGDLS and CDR2 YYNGEE. The CDR3 region is CASSVGFLRDNEQFF. In DNA form, the CDR3 reads TGTGCCAGCAGCGTAGGGTTTCTGCGGGACAATGAGCAGTTCTTC.

The genes are TRBV28 and TRBJ1-5; D unresolved. This CDR3 is built from 13 residues. Germline loops: CDR1 MDHEN, CDR2 SYDVKM. The V end was cut by 3 bases, the J end by 0 bases, with 3 bases between. The CDR3 loop is CASSFSSNQPQHF. The CDR3 nucleotides read TGTGCCAGCAGTTTCAGTAGCAATCAGCCCCAGCATTTT. Full variable domain (remainder filled in from reference TRBV28 and TRBJ1-5): DVKVTQSSRYLVKRTGEKVFLECVQDMDHENMFWYRQDPGLGLRLIYFSYDVKMKEKGDIPEGYSVSREKKERFSLILESASTNQTSMYLCASSFSSNQPQHFGDGTRLSIL.

V usage is TRBV7-2 and J usage is TRBJ1-2; D unresolved. The ends were cut back, 1 base at V and 9 bases at J, with 15 bases in the middle. Per germline, CDR1 SGHTA and CDR2 FQGNSA. The CDR3 spans 14 residues. The CDR3 loop is CASSLVDSIKRYTF. Here the CDR3 DNA reads TGTGCCAGCAGCTTAGTAGACTCCATAAAGCGCTACACCTTC.

This clonotype was counted at least ten times. The chain combines TRBV7-9 with TRBJ1-2; tentative D call: TRBD1 (6 bases). V was trimmed by 3 bases and J by 3 bases, leaving 11 bases between them. The length of the CDR3 is 14 residues. Germline V gene data show CDR1 as SEHNR and CDR2 as FQNEAQ (reference sequence). The CDR3 DNA reads TGTGCCAGCAGCTTGGCGGGGGCCGACTATGGCTACACCTTC. Encoded protein: CASSLAGADYGYTF.

This clonotype has more than one count but fewer than ten. This chain connects TRBV7-6 to TRBJ1-1; unclear D gene. V dropped 3 bases and J dropped 2 bases, with 10 bases sitting between them. Germline CDR1 is SGHVS and CDR2 is FNYEAQ. The CDR3 runs 14 residues. The CDR3 DNA reads TGTGCCAGCAGCTTGAGTTCGAGAAACACTGAAGCTTTCTTT. This sequence encodes CASSLSSRNTEAFF.

Ten or more counts support this clonotype. V and J are TRBV20-1 and TRBJ1-5; 7 bases fit TRBD1. The V gene's germline CDR1 is DFQATT and CDR2 SNEGSKA (reference sequence). V shed 4 bases, J shed 2 bases, and the junction held 5 bases outside the gene matches. The CDR3 contains 14 residues. CDR3 DNA: TGCAGTGCTATGGCAGGGGGAGGCAATCAGCCCCAGCATTTT. Amino acids: CSAMAGGGNQPQHF.

The chain combines TRBV6-1 with TRBJ2-1, with 9 bases that match TRBD1. J gave up 7 bases and V 8 bases, and 12 bases lay outside the gene matches. CDR1 is MNHNS, CDR2 SASEGT, per germline. The CDR3 sequence is 15 residues long. The CDR3 loop reads CASHKTGTGQNEQFF. CDR3 nucleotide sequence: TGTGCCAGCCATAAGACCGGGACAGGGCAGAATGAGCAGTTCTTC.

CDR3 bases: TGTGCCAGCAGGCACGACAGCCGCTCCTACAATGAGCAGTTCTTC. This encodes CASRHDSRSYNEQFF. The J gene is TRBJ2-1, the V gene TRBV2; D possibly corresponds to TRBD1 (5 bases). The germline gives CDR1 SNHLY, CDR2 FYNNEI. Trimming left V 6 bases short and J 0 bases short, with 12 bases between. This CDR3 contains 15 residues.

The chain links TRBV30 to TRBJ1-2; D gene ambiguous. From germline, CDR1 is GTSNPN and CDR2 SVGIG (reference sequence). The CDR3 is 13 residues long. V dropped 1 base and J dropped 4 bases, with 10 bases sitting between them. The CDR3 sequence: CAWSGYYGYGYTF. CDR3 nucleotides: TGTGCCTGGAGTGGGTATTATGGCTATGGCTACACCTTC.

This clonotype was counted at least ten times. This sequence joins TRBV5-1 and TRBJ2-5; D gene uncertain. The CDR3 is 11 residues long. The ends were cut back, 4 bases at V and 3 bases at J, with 4 bases in the middle. The germline V gene encodes CDR1 SGHRS and CDR2 YFSETQ. The CDR3 nucleotides are TGCGCCAGCAGCCCCGAAGAGACCCAGTACTTC. Its translation: CASSPEETQYF.

This clonotype has at least ten counts. The genes are TRBV6-5 and TRBJ1-1; 8 bases are a match to TRBD1. Trimming removed 4 bases from V and 5 bases from J; junction bases left unmatched: 9. This CDR3 is built from 15 residues. Germline CDR1 reads MNHEY; CDR2 reads SVGAGI. The CDR3 here is CASSSPRTGRTEAFF. In DNA, the CDR3 is TGTGCCAGCAGTTCCCCCCGGACAGGGAGGACTGAAGCTTTCTTT.

The chain has TRBV24-1 and TRBJ2-1; 12 positions agree with TRBD2. Trimming cost V 6 bases and J 6 bases; bases outside gene matches: 11. Looked up from germline, CDR1 is KGHDR and CDR2 is SFDVKD. The CDR3 covers 17 residues. CDR3: CATSSTSGSSFGNEQFF. DNA for the CDR3: TGTGCCACCAGTTCGACTAGCGGGAGTAGTTTCGGCAATGAGCAGTTCTTC.

This clonotype occurred many times. The V gene is TRBV4-2, the J gene TRBJ2-3; D assignment may be TRBD1 or TRBD2 (8 bases each). From germline, CDR1 is LGHNA and CDR2 YNFKEQ. The length of the CDR3 is 17 residues. Trimming took off 4 bases at V and 0 bases at J, with 17 bases between the two ends. CDR3 nucleotide sequence: TGTGCCAGCAGCCCAGGGGGCGGGGGGACTAGCACAGATACGCAGTATTTT. This gives the protein CASSPGGGGTSTDTQYF.

The table lists this clonotype with a few counts. This chain links TRBV25-1 with TRBJ2-3, with 8 bases aligning to TRBD1. V dropped 10 bases and J dropped 0; count of bases not matched to a gene: 6. The CDR3 has 14 residues. Germline lookup yields CDR1 MGHDK and CDR2 SYGVNS. The CDR3 is CATKGQGSTDTQYF. CDR3 nucleotide sequence: TGTGCCACCAAAGGACAGGGTAGCACAGATACGCAGTATTTT.

The genes are TRBV28 and TRBJ1-6, with 7 bases fitting TRBD1. The CDR3 is 15 amino acids. With 5 bases clipped from V and 7 bases from J, the junction kept 8 bases outside the gene matches. Germline CDR1 is MDHEN and CDR2 is SYDVKM. CDR3 DNA: TGTGCCAGCAGTGTGACAGGGATTCTGAATTCACCCCTCCACTTT. This sequence encodes CASSVTGILNSPLHF. Using reference TRBV28 and TRBJ1-6 for the parts outside the CDR3, the full variable domain is DVKVTQSSRYLVKRTGEKVFLECVQDMDHENMFWYRQDPGLGLRLIYFSYDVKMKEKGDIPEGYSVSREKKERFSLILESASTNQTSMYLCASSVTGILNSPLHFGNGTRLTVT.

This clonotype was found a few times. The rearrangement joins TRBV3-1 to TRBJ1-3; D not resolved. Germline values: CDR1 LGHDT, CDR2 YNNKEL (reference sequence). V lost 2 bases to trimming and J lost 2 bases, with 1 base between them. This CDR3 contains 12 residues. CDR3 bases: TGTGCCAGCAGCCAACCTGGAAACACCATATATTTT. Amino acid sequence: CASSQPGNTIYF.

There are many counts of this clonotype. This rearrangement joins TRBV29-1 to TRBJ1-4; 9 bases align to TRBD1. CDR3 size: 16 residues. Germline assignment: CDR1 SQVTM and CDR2 ANQGSEA. With V trimmed by 4 bases and J by 8 bases, 14 bases remained unmatched. This CDR3 reads CSVGEPGQGDGEKLFF. The DNA for the CDR3 is TGCAGCGTTGGCGAGCCGGGACAGGGAGACGGGGAAAAACTGTTTTTT.

Only one count was recorded for this clonotype. The chain links TRBV12-3 or TRBV12-4 to TRBJ2-1; weak D call: TRBD1 (6 bases). This CDR3 contains 12 residues. The V gene lost 1 base and the J gene lost 14 bases, with 12 bases spanning the gap. The CDR3 region is CASSLGTGKKFF. Here the CDR3 DNA reads TGTGCCAGCAGTTTAGGAACAGGGAAGAAGTTCTTC.

This clonotype was counted at least ten times. CDR3 sequence (DNA): TGTGCCAGCAGTTCGGGACAGGGGAACACTGAAGCTTTCTTT. This sequence encodes CASSSGQGNTEAFF. The chain carries TRBV28 and TRBJ1-1; 9 nucleotides match TRBD1. The CDR3 runs to 14 residues. Per germline, CDR1 MDHEN and CDR2 SYDVKM. V was clipped by 4 bases and J by 1 base; unmatched bases: 1.

This clonotype turned up a few times. The V call is TRBV5-1, the J call TRBJ2-1, with 7 bases that match TRBD2. Germline CDR1 SGHRS, CDR2 YFSETQ. With 0 bases clipped from V and 7 bases from J, the junction kept 7 bases outside the gene matches. CDR3 length: 15 amino acids. CDR3 loop: CASSLAGREVNEQFF. The CDR3 coding sequence is TGCGCCAGCAGCTTGGCCGGTCGGGAGGTGAATGAGCAGTTCTTC.

This rearrangement joins TRBV5-6 to TRBJ2-1; TRBD2 matches at 13 bases. The CDR3 extends over 16 amino acids. J lost 6 bases, V lost 3 bases, and 6 bases had no gene match. Germline V gene sequence: CDR1 SGHDT, CDR2 YYEEEE. Written as DNA, the CDR3 is TGTGCCAGCAGCTCACCGACTAGCGGGGGGCTCAATGAGCAGTTCTTC. It codes for CASSSPTSGGLNEQFF.

The count of this clonotype is one. The chain employs TRBV6-2 or TRBV6-3 and TRBJ1-4; 11 bases fit TRBD1. V shed 5 bases, J shed 5 bases, and the junction held 4 bases outside the gene matches. CDR1 is MNHEY and CDR2 is SVGEGT in the germline V gene. CDR3 length equals 15 residues. This chain's CDR3 is CASSPRTGGNEKLFF. The CDR3 bases are TGTGCCAGCAGTCCCCGGACAGGGGGCAATGAAAAACTGTTTTTT.

The chain carries TRBV19 and TRBJ1-5, with TRBD1 as a possible D gene (5 bases). CDR3 size: 14 residues. Deletions cut 5 bases from V and 5 bases from J, with 13 bases between. Per the germline V gene, CDR1 is LNHDA and CDR2 is SQIVND (reference sequence). CDR3 residues: CASSPPPGDQPQHF. DNA of the CDR3: TGTGCCAGTAGTCCCCCTCCGGGGGATCAGCCCCAGCATTTT.

This clonotype was observed many times. As DNA, the CDR3 is TGTGCCACCAGTGATGAGACTCCTACCCTGAACACTGAAGCTTTCTTT. It is translated as CATSDETPTLNTEAFF. The rearrangement uses TRBV24-1 and TRBJ1-1; D uncertain. Deletions cut 3 bases from V and 0 bases from J, with 13 bases between. The CDR3 is made up of 16 amino acids. Germline CDR1 and CDR2: KGHDR and SFDVKD.

This clonotype was observed a handful of times. The J gene is TRBJ2-7, the V gene TRBV5-1; D ambiguous. Trimming took 7 bases from V and 0 from J, leaving 14 bases between them. Germline-derived CDR1 and CDR2 are SGHRS and YFSETQ. The CDR3 covers 14 residues. The CDR3 nucleotides are TGCGCCAGCCGGGCGCTAAGTGACTCCTACGAGCAGTACTTC. The encoded protein is CASRALSDSYEQYF.

This clonotype has a handful of counts. The chain carries TRBV30 and TRBJ2-7; D possibly matches TRBD1 or TRBD2 (5 bases each). CDR3 length: 13 amino acids. Trimming stripped 4 bases from V and 5 bases from J, with 15 bases between. The germline CDR1 and CDR2 sequences are GTSNPN and SVGIG (reference sequence). The CDR3 sequence: CAWKESGLHEQYF. The CDR3 bases are TGTGCCTGGAAGGAGTCGGGGCTCCACGAGCAGTACTTC.